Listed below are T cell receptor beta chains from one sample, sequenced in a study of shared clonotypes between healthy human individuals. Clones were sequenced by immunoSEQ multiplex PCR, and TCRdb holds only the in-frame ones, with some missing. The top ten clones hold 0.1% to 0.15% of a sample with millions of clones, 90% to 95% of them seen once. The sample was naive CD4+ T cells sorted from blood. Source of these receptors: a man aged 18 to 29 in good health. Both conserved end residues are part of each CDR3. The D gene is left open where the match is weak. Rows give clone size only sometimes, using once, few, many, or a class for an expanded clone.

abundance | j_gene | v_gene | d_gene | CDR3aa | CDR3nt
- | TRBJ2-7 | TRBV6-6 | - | CASDRGYEQYF | TGTGCCAGCGACAGAGGCTACGAGCAGTACTTC
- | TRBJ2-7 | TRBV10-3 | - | CAISDRTTLGPYEQYF | TGTGCCATCAGCGATCGAACGACACTAGGGCCCTACGAGCAGTACTTC
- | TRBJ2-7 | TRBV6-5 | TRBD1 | CASRPGGAIEQYF | TGTGCCAGCAGACCAGGGGGCGCGATCGAGCAGTACTTC
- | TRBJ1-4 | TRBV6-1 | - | CASSENQALGEKLFF | TGTGCCAGCAGTGAAAACCAGGCCCTAGGGGAAAAACTGTTTTTT
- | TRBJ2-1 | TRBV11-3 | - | CASSLDKRGNEQFF | TGTGCCAGCAGCTTAGATAAGAGGGGGAATGAGCAGTTCTTC
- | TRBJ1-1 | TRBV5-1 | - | CASTSGPSRANTEAFF | TGCGCCAGCACCTCAGGCCCGTCCAGGGCGAACACTGAAGCTTTCTTT
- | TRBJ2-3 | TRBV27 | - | CASSRLGGADTQYF | TGTGCCAGCAGTCGGTTGGGGGGGGCGGATACGCAGTATTTT
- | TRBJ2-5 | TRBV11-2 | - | CASSLESPPTQYF | TGTGCCAGCAGCTTAGAAAGCCCCCCGACCCAGTACTTC
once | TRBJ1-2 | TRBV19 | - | CASSFRKEIRYGYTF | TGTGCCAGTAGTTTTCGCAAAGAAATTCGCTATGGCTACACCTTC
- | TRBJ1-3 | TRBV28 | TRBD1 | CASSSEGAQNSGNTIYF | TGTGCCAGCAGTTCCGAGGGGGCACAGAACTCTGGAAACACCATATATTTT
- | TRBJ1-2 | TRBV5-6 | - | CASSLTGYYYGYTF | TGTGCCAGCAGCTTGACAGGGTACTACTATGGCTACACCTTC
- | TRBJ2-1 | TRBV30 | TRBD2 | CAWVRAGGAYNEQFF | TGTGCCTGGGTTCGAGCGGGAGGAGCCTACAATGAGCAGTTCTTC
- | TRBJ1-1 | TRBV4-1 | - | CASSQGWDRMNTEAFF | TGCGCCAGCAGCCAAGGATGGGACCGAATGAACACTGAAGCTTTCTTT
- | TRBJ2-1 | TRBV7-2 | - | CASSLMGESYNEQFF | TGTGCCAGCAGCTTAATGGGGGAGTCATACAATGAGCAGTTCTTC
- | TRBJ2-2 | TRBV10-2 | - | CASSTGTSNTGELFF | TGCGCCAGCAGTACCGGGACATCGAACACCGGGGAGCTGTTTTTT
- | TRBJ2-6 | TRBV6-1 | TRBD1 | CASSEQTGAGANVLTF | TGTGCCAGCAGTGAACAGACAGGGGCTGGGGCCAACGTCCTGACTTTC
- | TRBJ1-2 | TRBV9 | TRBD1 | CASSVADRDMSGYTF | TGTGCCAGCAGCGTAGCGGACAGGGATATGAGTGGCTACACCTTC
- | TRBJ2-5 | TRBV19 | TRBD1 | CASSLYGTVSQETQYF | TGTGCCAGTAGTCTGTACGGGACAGTGAGCCAAGAGACCCAGTACTTC
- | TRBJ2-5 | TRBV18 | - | CASSPLAQETQYF | TGTGCCAGCTCACCGTTGGCCCAAGAGACCCAGTACTTC
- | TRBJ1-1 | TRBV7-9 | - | CTNTEAFF | TGTACGAACACTGAAGCTTTCTTT
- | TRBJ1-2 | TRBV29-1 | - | CSVEFLSPGYTF | TGCAGCGTTGAGTTCCTAAGCCCCGGCTACACCTTC
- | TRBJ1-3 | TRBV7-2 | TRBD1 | CASSPGQGAAGNTIYF | TGTGCCAGCAGCCCGGGTCAGGGGGCGGCTGGAAACACCATATATTTT
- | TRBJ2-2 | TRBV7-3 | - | CASSLRGVGGELFF | TGTGCCAGCAGCTTAAGAGGGGTCGGCGGGGAGCTGTTTTTT
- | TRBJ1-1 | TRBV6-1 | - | CASSGSVLNTEAFF | TGTGCCAGCAGTGGTAGCGTATTGAACACTGAAGCTTTCTTT
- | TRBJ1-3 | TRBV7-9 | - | CASSYPLRANTIYF | TGTGCCAGCAGCTACCCCTTGCGTGCCAACACCATATATTTT
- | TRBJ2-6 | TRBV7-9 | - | CASSYETGTSGF | TGTGCCAGCAGTTACGAAACCGGGACGTCTGGATTC
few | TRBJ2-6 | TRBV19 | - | CASSIQGTGANVLTF | TGTGCCAGTAGTATACAGGGTACTGGGGCCAACGTCCTGACTTTC
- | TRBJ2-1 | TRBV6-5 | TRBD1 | CASSDRGPYNEQFF | TGTGCCAGCAGTGACAGGGGCCCCTACAATGAGCAGTTCTTC
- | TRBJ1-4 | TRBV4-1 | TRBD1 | CASRQTGGLNEKLFF | TGCGCCAGCAGACAAACAGGGGGCTTGAATGAAAAACTGTTTTTT
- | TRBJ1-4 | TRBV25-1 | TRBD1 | CASSESTGGNEKLFF | TGTGCCAGCAGTGAATCGACAGGGGGTAATGAAAAACTGTTTTTT
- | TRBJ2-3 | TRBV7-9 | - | CATRGEPGGHSTDTQYF | TGTGCCACCAGAGGGGAACCCGGGGGACATAGCACAGATACGCAGTATTTT
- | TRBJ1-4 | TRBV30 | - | CAWSVSRPLAEKLFF | TGTGCCTGGAGTGTTTCACGACCCCTTGCTGAAAAACTGTTTTTT